Listed here are 20 T cell receptor beta chains from one sample, sequenced in a study of cytomegalovirus exposure and HLA in healthy donors. Produced via immunoSEQ multiplex PCR; TCRdb's table is partial and in-frame only. In the table there are fewer than 200,000 clones, 75% to 90% of which are singletons. The source material was PBMCs. The receptors were sampled from a man between 18 and 35 years old in good health and CMV-seropositive.

The rearrangement links TRBV7-2 to TRBJ2-1, with D possibly matching TRBD1 (5 bases). V was pared by 2 bases and J by 0 bases, with 17 bases between. This CDR3 contains 18 residues. In germline, CDR1 is SGHTA, CDR2 FQGNSA. The CDR3 here is CASSLKGRHRSSYNEQFF. The CDR3 bases are TGTGCCAGCAGCTTAAAAGGGCGGCACAGGAGCTCCTACAATGAGCAGTTCTTC.

V is TRBV6-6 and J is TRBJ2-5, with 7 bases aligning to TRBD1. The CDR3 spans 13 residues. Germline loops: CDR1 MNHNY, CDR2 SVGAGI (reference sequence). The junction had 6 bases not matched to a gene; V was cut back by 6 bases and J by 5 bases. CDR3 amino acids: CASSRQGVETQYF. As DNA, the CDR3 is TGTGCCAGCAGCCGTCAGGGGGTGGAGACCCAGTACTTC.

The chain combines TRBV28 with TRBJ1-2, with 7 positions matching TRBD1. The CDR3 covers 15 residues. Germline CDR1 is MDHEN and CDR2 is SYDVKM. V gave up 6 bases and J gave up 4 bases; unmatched junction bases: 11. In DNA form, the CDR3 reads TGTGCCAGCAGGGGGACAGTTTGGCTCAGCTATGGCTACACCTTC. This codes for CASRGTVWLSYGYTF.

The chain employs TRBV7-8 and TRBJ2-1, with TRBD2 identical over 9 bases. The CDR3 is 15 amino acids. Looked up from germline, CDR1 is SGHVS and CDR2 is FQNEAQ. The V and J ends lost 1 base and 10 bases, in that order; junction bases with no gene match: 8. In DNA, the CDR3 is TGTGCCAGCAGCTTAGAAGCGGGGGGCTTGATCGAGCAGTTCTTC. This encodes CASSLEAGGLIEQFF.

Comments on this clone: This same CDR3 is encoded by further DNA sequences in the sample. The chain combines TRBV6-1 with TRBJ1-1; 9 positions agree with TRBD1. CDR3 length equals 14 residues. The J segment lost 1 base and the V segment lost 4 bases, leaving 1 base of the junction unmatched. Per the germline V gene, CDR1 is MNHNS and CDR2 is SASEGT. The CDR3 nucleotides are TGTGCCAGCAGTGTGGGACAGGGGAACACTGAAGCTTTCTTT. It yields the protein CASSVGQGNTEAFF.

This clone was detected only once. The J gene is TRBJ1-2, the V gene TRBV28, with D possibly matching TRBD1 (6 bases). The V end was cut by 2 bases, the J end by 6 bases, with 10 bases between. Germline V gives CDR1 MDHEN, CDR2 SYDVKM. The CDR3 is 13 amino acids. CDR3 DNA: TGTGCCAGCAGTTTAGTTTCAGGGGATGGCTACACCTTC. It translates to CASSLVSGDGYTF.

The chain recombines TRBV29-1 with TRBJ2-7; 11 positions match TRBD1. CDR1 and CDR2 from the germline V gene are SQVTM and ANQGSEA. This CDR3 is 14 amino acids long. The V segment lost 6 bases and the J segment 1 base; nucleotides outside the gene matches: 5. The CDR3 DNA sequence: TGCAGCGTGGCCGGGACAGGGGGATCCTACGAGCAGTACTTC. Its translation is CSVAGTGGSYEQYF.

This rearrangement joins TRBV19 to TRBJ2-2; possible D gene TRBD1, 5 bases. Germline-derived CDR1 and CDR2 are LNHDA and SQIVND (reference sequence). The CDR3 contains 13 residues. Trimming took off 7 bases at V and 6 bases at J, with 12 bases between the two ends. This CDR3 reads CASTLTGSGELFF. CDR3 sequence (DNA): TGTGCCAGTACACTAACAGGTTCCGGGGAGCTGTTTTTT.

The chain links TRBV29-1 to TRBJ2-7; a weak D match, TRBD2 (6 bases). The CDR3 is 15 residues long. Trimming stripped 1 base from V and 3 bases from J, with 16 bases between. Germline V gene data show CDR1 as SQVTM and CDR2 as ANQGSEA. CDR3: CSVEGPAFGGYEQYF. The CDR3 region has the DNA TGCAGCGTTGAAGGCCCCGCCTTCGGGGGCTACGAGCAGTACTTC.

The chain recombines TRBV7-3 with TRBJ2-3; TRBD1 agrees at 7 bases. J lost 2 bases, V lost 5 bases, and 4 bases had no gene match. The CDR3 spans 14 residues. Germline CDR1 SGHTA, CDR2 FQGTGA. DNA for the CDR3: TGTGCCAGCAGCCCTGGGACAGCCACAGATACGCAGTATTTT. Translating gives CASSPGTATDTQYF.

The V call is TRBV7-2, the J call TRBJ2-2; the match to TRBD2 covers 14 bases. The CDR3 runs to 16 residues. Germline CDR1 reads SGHTA; CDR2 reads FQGNSA. V lost 3 bases to trimming and J lost 4 bases; unmatched junction nucleotides: 1. CDR3 region: CASSLTSGGGTGELFF. In nucleotides, the CDR3 is TGTGCCAGCAGCTTGACTAGCGGGGGGGGCACCGGGGAGCTGTTTTTT.

Only a few counts were recorded for this clone. V usage is TRBV4-1 and J usage is TRBJ1-4; D is unresolved. Germline CDR1 MGHRA, CDR2 YSYEKL. CDR3 length: 14 residues. Trimming stripped 5 bases from V and 7 bases from J, with 14 bases between. As DNA, the CDR3 is TGCGCCAGCAGCGCCGCCTCTCCGGGTGAAAAACTGTTTTTT. This encodes CASSAASPGEKLFF.

This chain uses TRBV5-1 with TRBJ2-1; D is unresolved. This CDR3 comprises 15 residues. Per the germline V gene, CDR1 is SGHRS and CDR2 is YFSETQ. V lost 7 bases and J lost 4, with 18 bases in between. The CDR3 loop is CASAPLGGSYNEQFF. The CDR3 coding sequence is TGCGCCAGCGCCCCCCTTGGCGGTAGTTACAATGAGCAGTTCTTC. Combining the CDR3 with reference TRBV5-1 and TRBJ2-1 gives the whole variable domain KAGVTQTPRYLIKTRGQQVTLSCSPISGHRSVSWYQQTPGQGLQFLFEYFSETQRNKGNFPGRFSGRQFSNSRSEMNVSTLELGDSALYLCASAPLGGSYNEQFFGPGTRLTVL.

This clone appeared once. This rearrangement joins TRBV6-5 to TRBJ2-5; D unclear. Germline CDR1 and CDR2: MNHEY and SVGAGI. The CDR3 consists of 11 residues. The V and J ends lost 5 bases and 5 bases respectively, with 6 bases between them. The CDR3 reads CASSIGETQYF. The CDR3 DNA reads as TGTGCCAGCAGTATCGGGGAGACCCAGTACTTC.

The chain carries TRBV5-1 and TRBJ2-7; the match to TRBD2 covers 14 bases. Germline CDR1 reads SGHRS; CDR2 reads YFSETQ. J lost 4 bases, V lost 4 bases, and 10 bases had no gene match. This CDR3 is 17 amino acids long. CDR3 nucleotides: TGCGCCAGCAGCCCGGCGGAGGGGACTAGCGGGAGATACGAGCAGTACTTC. Translating it yields CASSPAEGTSGRYEQYF. The full variable domain, completed using reference TRBV5-1 and TRBJ2-7, is KAGVTQTPRYLIKTRGQQVTLSCSPISGHRSVSWYQQTPGQGLQFLFEYFSETQRNKGNFPGRFSGRQFSNSRSEMNVSTLELGDSALYLCASSPAEGTSGRYEQYFGPGTRLTVT.

The chain couples TRBV28 to TRBJ1-4; TRBD1 might be the D (6 bases). The ends were cut back, 1 base at V and 8 bases at J, with 11 bases in the middle. This CDR3 has 14 residues. Germline CDR1 and CDR2: MDHEN and SYDVKM. CDR3 residues: CASSLSRGSEKLFF. The CDR3 DNA sequence: TGTGCCAGCAGTTTATCCAGGGGAAGCGAAAAACTGTTTTTT.

J is TRBJ1-4 and V is TRBV2; 9 bases fit TRBD1. The CDR3 contains 16 residues. V dropped 7 bases and J dropped 2; count of bases not matched to a gene: 8. CDR1 and CDR2 (germline): SNHLY, FYNNEI. Here the CDR3 reads CASIGTGWETNEKLFF. The CDR3 region has the DNA TGTGCCAGCATAGGGACAGGGTGGGAGACTAATGAAAAACTGTTTTTT.

This clone has a single count. This chain uses TRBV9 with TRBJ2-1, with 10 bases lining up with TRBD2. V lost 2 bases to trimming and J lost 7 bases; unmatched junction nucleotides: 21. Germline loops: CDR1 SGDLS, CDR2 YYNGEE. The CDR3 covers 20 residues. CDR3 coding DNA: TGTGCCAGCAGCGTTCGTGGGGAGGGGCGGCTAGCGGGGGCCTTTAATGAGCAGTTCTTC. Translation: CASSVRGEGRLAGAFNEQFF.

The chain uses TRBV27 and TRBJ1-5; the D is unclear. The length of the CDR3 is 13 residues. Trimming cost V 4 bases and J 4 bases, with 8 bases left between them. Germline CDR1 reads MNHEY; CDR2 reads SMNVEV (reference sequence). CDR3 sequence: CASSWSRNQPQHF. CDR3 sequence (DNA): TGTGCCAGCAGTTGGAGTAGAAATCAGCCCCAGCATTTT.

The genes are TRBV5-4 and TRBJ1-2; 7 bases map to TRBD1. Germline V gene sequence: CDR1 SGHNT, CDR2 YYREEE (reference sequence). J gave up 2 bases and V 5 bases, and 9 bases lay outside the gene matches. This CDR3 comprises 15 residues. The CDR3 loop reads CASSQNRGQNYGYTF. The CDR3 DNA sequence: TGTGCCAGCAGTCAGAACAGGGGCCAGAACTATGGCTACACCTTC. Looking up the rest from reference TRBV5-4 and TRBJ1-2 gives the full variable domain: ETGVTQSPTHLIKTRGQQVTLRCSSQSGHNTVSWYQQALGQGPQFIFQYYREEENGRGNFPPRFSGLQFPNYSSELNVNALELDDSALYLCASSQNRGQNYGYTFGSGTRLTVV.